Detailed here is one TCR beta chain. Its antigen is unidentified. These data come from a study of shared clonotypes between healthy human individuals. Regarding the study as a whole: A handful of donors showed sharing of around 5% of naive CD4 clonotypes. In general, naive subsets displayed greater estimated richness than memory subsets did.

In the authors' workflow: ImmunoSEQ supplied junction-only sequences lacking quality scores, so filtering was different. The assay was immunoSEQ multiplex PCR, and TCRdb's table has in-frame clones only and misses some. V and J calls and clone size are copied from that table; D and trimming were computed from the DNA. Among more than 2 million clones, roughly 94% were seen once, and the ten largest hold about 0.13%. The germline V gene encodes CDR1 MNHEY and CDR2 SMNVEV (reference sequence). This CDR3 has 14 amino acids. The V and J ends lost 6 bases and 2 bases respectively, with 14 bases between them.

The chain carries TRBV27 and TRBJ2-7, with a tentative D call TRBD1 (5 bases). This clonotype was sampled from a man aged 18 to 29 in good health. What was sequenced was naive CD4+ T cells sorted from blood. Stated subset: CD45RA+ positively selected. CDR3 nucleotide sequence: TGTGCCAGCAGCTTCTTGGACACTACCTACGAGCAGTACTTC. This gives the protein CASSFLDTTYEQYF.